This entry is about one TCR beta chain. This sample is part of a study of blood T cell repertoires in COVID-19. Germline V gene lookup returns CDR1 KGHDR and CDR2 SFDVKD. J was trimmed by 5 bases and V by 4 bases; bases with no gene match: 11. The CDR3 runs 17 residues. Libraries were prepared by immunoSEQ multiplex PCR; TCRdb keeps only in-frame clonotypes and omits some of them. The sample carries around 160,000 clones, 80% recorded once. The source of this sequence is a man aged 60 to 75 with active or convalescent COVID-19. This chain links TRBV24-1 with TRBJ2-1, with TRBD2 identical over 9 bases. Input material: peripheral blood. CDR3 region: CATSDRTLSGRNNEQFF. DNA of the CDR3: TGTGCCACCAGTGACCGGACCCTAAGCGGGAGGAACAATGAGCAGTTCTTC.